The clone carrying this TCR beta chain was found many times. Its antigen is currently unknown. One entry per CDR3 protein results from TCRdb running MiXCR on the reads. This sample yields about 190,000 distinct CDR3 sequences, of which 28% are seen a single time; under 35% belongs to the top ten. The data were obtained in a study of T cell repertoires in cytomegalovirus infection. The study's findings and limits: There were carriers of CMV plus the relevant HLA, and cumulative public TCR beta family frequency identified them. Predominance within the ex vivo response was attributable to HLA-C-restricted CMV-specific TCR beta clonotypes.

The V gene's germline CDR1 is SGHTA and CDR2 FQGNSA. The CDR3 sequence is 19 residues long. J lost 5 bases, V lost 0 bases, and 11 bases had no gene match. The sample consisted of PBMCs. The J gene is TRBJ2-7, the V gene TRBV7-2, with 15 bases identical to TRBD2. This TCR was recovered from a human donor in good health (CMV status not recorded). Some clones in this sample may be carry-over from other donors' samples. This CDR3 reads CASSLALGTSGGFLNEQYF. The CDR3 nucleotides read TGTGCCAGCAGCTTAGCCCTCGGGACTAGCGGGGGGTTCCTCAACGAGCAGTACTTC.